This T cell receptor (beta chain) comes out of a study of TIL therapy for anti-PD-1-resistant metastatic lung cancer. Study in general: Patients then received nivolumab; progressors got lymphodepletion, TIL and IL-2. A handful of tumors were EGFR-mutant and two were ALK-rearranged. General study findings and limits: Treatment-naive, never-smoker and oncogene-addicted patients were overrepresented in this highly selected cohort.

Notes on this clone: Its antigen is as yet unknown.

Time point: pre-treatment sample, taken before nivolumab and TIL therapy. This was the immunoSEQ v3 assay. The table came from immunoSEQ multiplex PCR; TCRdb's copy has only in-frame clones and leaves some out. Found here are about 55,000 clones, approximately 80% of them singletons; the top ten hold less than 3.5%. Germline V gives CDR1 MDHEN, CDR2 SYDVKM. The CDR3 contains 14 residues. Trimming cost V 6 bases and J 2 bases; bases outside gene matches: 6. J is TRBJ2-7 and V is TRBV28; the match to TRBD1 covers 8 bases. The sample here was blood, taken at baseline. This receptor was obtained from a person between 30 and 79 years old with non-small cell lung cancer. The CDR3 reads CASRSTGQAYEQYF. CDR3 nucleotide sequence: TGTGCCAGCAGATCCACGGGACAGGCCTACGAGCAGTACTTC. Full variable domain (missing parts from reference TRBV28 and TRBJ2-7): DVKVTQSSRYLVKRTGEKVFLECVQDMDHENMFWYRQDPGLGLRLIYFSYDVKMKEKGDIPEGYSVSREKKERFSLILESASTNQTSMYLCASRSTGQAYEQYFGPGTRLTVT.